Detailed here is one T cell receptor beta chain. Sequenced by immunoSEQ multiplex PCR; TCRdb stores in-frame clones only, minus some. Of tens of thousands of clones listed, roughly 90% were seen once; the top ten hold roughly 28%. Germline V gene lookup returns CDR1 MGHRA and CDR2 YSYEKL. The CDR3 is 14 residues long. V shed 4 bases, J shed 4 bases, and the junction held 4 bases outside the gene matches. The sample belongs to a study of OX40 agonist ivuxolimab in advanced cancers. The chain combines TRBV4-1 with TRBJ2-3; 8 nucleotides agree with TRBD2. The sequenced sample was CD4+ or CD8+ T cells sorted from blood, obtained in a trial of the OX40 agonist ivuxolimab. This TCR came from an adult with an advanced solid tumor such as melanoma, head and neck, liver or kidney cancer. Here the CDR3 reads CASSLGLASDTQYF. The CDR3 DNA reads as TGCGCCAGCAGCCTCGGACTAGCTTCAGATACGCAGTATTTT.